This is a list of T cell receptor beta chains from one sample in a study of CD8+ T cells in alopecia areata. Sequencing was performed with immunoSEQ multiplex PCR; in TCRdb, only in-frame clones are kept and a portion is missing. The sample holds roughly 98,000 clones, about 64% seen once. This specimen consisted of CD8+ T cells sorted from blood, obtained at week 4, from a patient treated with tofacitinib. The origin of the receptors is a human donor with alopecia areata. CDR3s include the opening cysteine and the closing phenylalanine or tryptophan. The D gene is left open where the match is weak. Size tells how often a clone was seen (once, few, many) or the class of an expanded clone, and some rows leave it out.

-	TRBV14	TRBJ1-2	-	TGTGCCAGCAGCCAATACCCGGGGCTTGGCTACACCTTC	CASSQYPGLGYTF
-	TRBV28	TRBJ2-7	-	TGTGCCAGCAGTTTATCTCGAGCAGGCCCCTACGAGCAGTACTTC	CASSLSRAGPYEQYF
TRBD1	TRBV19	TRBJ1-2	-	TGTGCCAGTAGTATATGGGGGACAGATGGCTACACCTTC	CASSIWGTDGYTF
-	TRBV6-5	TRBJ2-3	-	TGTGCCAGCACCTCGGCCTTCCACGGCACAGATACGCAGTATTTT	CASTSAFHGTDTQYF
-	TRBV27	TRBJ2-6	few	TGTGCCAGCAGTTTACTAGGATCTACGGGGGCCAACGTCCTGACTTTC	CASSLLGSTGANVLTF
-	TRBV18	TRBJ2-7	few	TGTGCCAGCTCAACTACCGGGACACATTTCGAGCAGTACTTC	CASSTTGTHFEQYF
TRBD1	TRBV5-4	TRBJ1-2	many	TGTGCCAGCTATCGGACAGGCAATGGCTACACCTTC	CASYRTGNGYTF
-	TRBV29-1	TRBJ2-5	-	TGCAGCGTTGAAGGGGAGGGGGACGCATTTCAAGAGACCCAGTACTTC	CSVEGEGDAFQETQYF
-	TRBV30	TRBJ1-2	-	TGTGCCTGGAGTGTGCGGGATGGCTACACCTTC	CAWSVRDGYTF
-	TRBV2	TRBJ2-1	-	TGTGCCAGCAGTGAGACGTCGAGCTCCTACAATGAGCAGTTCTTC	CASSETSSSYNEQFF
-	TRBV30	TRBJ1-4	-	TGTGCCTGGGATTCTGGGGTAGTGGGGGAAAAACTGTTTTTT	CAWDSGVVGEKLFF
-	TRBV6-5	TRBJ2-1	once	TGTGCCAGCAGTTACTCGATTGGGGAATTCAATGAGCAGTTCTTC	CASSYSIGEFNEQFF
-	TRBV15	TRBJ2-5	many	TGTGCCACCAGCAGAGACCGGTCAGCGGGCCGTGATGGGACCCAGTACTTC	CATSRDRSAGRDGTQYF
-	TRBV27	TRBJ2-3	-	TGTGCCAGCAGTTTCGGTAGGGCAGATACGCAGTATTTT	CASSFGRADTQYF
-	TRBV4-1	TRBJ2-7	once	TGCGCCAGCAGCCAAGAAAGGACGGGGAGCTCCTACGAGCAGTACTTC	CASSQERTGSSYEQYF
TRBD1	TRBV5-1	TRBJ2-7	once	TGCGCCAGCAGCTTAGACAGGGAGTACGAGCAGTACTTC	CASSLDREYEQYF
TRBD1	TRBV6-5	TRBJ2-1	-	TGTGCCAGCTGCCCCGGGACAGGGAACGATGAGCAGTTCTTC	CASCPGTGNDEQFF
-	TRBV30	TRBJ2-1	-	TGTGCCTGGAGGGGGGTGACGGAGTACTTCAATGAGCAGTTCTTC	CAWRGVTEYFNEQFF
-	TRBV18	TRBJ2-7	-	TGTGCCAGCTCACCACAGCTCAGGACAGACCCCTACGAGCAGTACTTC	CASSPQLRTDPYEQYF
-	TRBV5-5	TRBJ1-1	many	TGTGCCAGCAGCTTTGGGATGGCTGAAGCTTTCTTT	CASSFGMAEAFF
TRBD1	TRBV4-3	TRBJ1-6	few	TGCGCCAGCAGCCCGGTGTCCGGGACAGGGAATGAACCCCTCCACTTT	CASSPVSGTGNEPLHF
TRBD2	TRBV2	TRBJ2-1	-	TGTGCCACTGATAGCGGGACTAGCTCCTACAATGAGCAGTTCTTC	CATDSGTSSYNEQFF
TRBD1	TRBV29-1	TRBJ2-1	-	TGCAGCTTCTACAGGGGAAATGAGCAGTTCTTC	CSFYRGNEQFF
-	TRBV28	TRBJ2-7	-	TGTGCCAGCAACCCGTCATCCACAGAGCTCTACGAGCAGTACTTC	CASNPSSTELYEQYF
TRBD1	TRBV5-6	TRBJ2-1	-	TGTGCCAGCAGCTTCCAATTGGCCAGGGGGAATGAGCAGTTCTTC	CASSFQLARGNEQFF
TRBD1	TRBV7-6	TRBJ2-3	few	TGTGCCAGCAGCTTAGCGTTGTGGGACAGGGCTACAGATACGCAGTATTTT	CASSLALWDRATDTQYF
TRBD1	TRBV4-1	TRBJ2-4	few	TGCGCCAGCAGCCAAGATCCCACAGGGGGAAACATTCAGTACTTC	CASSQDPTGGNIQYF
-	TRBV4-1	TRBJ2-1	-	TGCGCCAGCAGCCAAGATCAGAGCGGGCCTACCTACAATGAGCAGTTCTTC	CASSQDQSGPTYNEQFF
TRBD1	TRBV14	TRBJ2-7	once	TGTGCCAGCAGCCAAGGACAGGGATTGATGTACGAGCAGTACTTC	CASSQGQGLMYEQYF
-	TRBV5-1	TRBJ2-7	-	TGCGCCAGCAGCTTGGCCTCAAGGGGCTGGTTGGAGCAGTACTTC	CASSLASRGWLEQYF
TRBD2	TRBV10-3	TRBJ2-7	-	TGTGCCATCAGTGACGGGAGGTTGACCTACGAGCAGTACTTC	CAISDGRLTYEQYF
-	TRBV13	TRBJ2-1	-	TGTGCCAGCAGCTATGGACCAGGGACGTACAATGAGCAGTTCTTC	CASSYGPGTYNEQFF
TRBD1	TRBV25-1	TRBJ2-5	-	TGTGCCAGCAGTGGGGGACAGGGGGTCGTAGAGACCCAGTACTTC	CASSGGQGVVETQYF
-	TRBV7-9	TRBJ2-7	once	TGTGCCAGCAGCCCTCGGGACACGCTCTACGAGCAGTACTTC	CASSPRDTLYEQYF
-	TRBV2	TRBJ2-3	-	TGTGCCAGCAGTGAAGCACGGCAGGGGCTCACAGATACGCAGTATTTT	CASSEARQGLTDTQYF
-	TRBV29-1	TRBJ2-2	-	TGCAGCGTTGAAGATCGGGCCAGGGCGAACACCGGGGAGCTGTTTTTT	CSVEDRARANTGELFF
-	TRBV9	TRBJ2-1	-	TGTGCCAGCAGCCGTGAGGGGGGAGTGTTCGATGAGCAGTTCTTC	CASSREGGVFDEQFF
-	TRBV30	TRBJ2-7	-	TGTGCCTGGACTAAAGATGGCTACGAGCAGTACTTC	CAWTKDGYEQYF
-	TRBV5-1	TRBJ1-1	-	TGCGCCAGCAGCTTGAGTCTGGGTTGGGCTGAAGCTTTCTTT	CASSLSLGWAEAFF
-	TRBV6-5	TRBJ2-2	few	TGTGCCAGCAGTTACTCAGCCGGGGAGCTGTTTTTT	CASSYSAGELFF
-	TRBV5-1	TRBJ2-7	-	TGCGCCAGCAGCTTGGGGGGGTACGAGCAGTACTTC	CASSLGGYEQYF
-	TRBV7-2	TRBJ2-2	-	TGTGCCAGCAGCTTATTGCCAGGGACGGCCGGGGAGCTGTTTTTT	CASSLLPGTAGELFF
TRBD2	TRBV4-3	TRBJ2-2	few	TGCGCCAGCAGCCAAGAGCCTAGCGGGGGGGCCGGGGAGCTGTTTTTT	CASSQEPSGGAGELFF
-	TRBV27	TRBJ2-7	-	TGTGCCAGCAGTTATCAGGGCGATTACGAGCAGTACTTC	CASSYQGDYEQYF
TRBD1	TRBV27	TRBJ1-2	-	TGTGCCAGCAGTTACGGACAGGGAGATGGCTACACCTTC	CASSYGQGDGYTF
-	TRBV29-1	TRBJ2-5	few	TGCAGCGTCACCTTGGAGGAGCAAGAGACCCAGTACTTC	CSVTLEEQETQYF